The rows below give T cell receptor beta chains drawn from one sample of a study of spatial heterogeneity in lung cancer. Each CDR3 protein is one row after TCRdb ran MiXCR on the 5' RACE reads. The sample holds more than 25,000 distinct CDR3 sequences, around 7.5% seen once. The starting material was lung tumor tissue, obtained at surgery. The receptor set was obtained from a male donor with early-stage non-small cell lung cancer. CDR3s include the opening cysteine and the closing phenylalanine or tryptophan. Fields, in order: CDR3 protein, CDR3 DNA, V gene, D gene, clone size, J gene. The D gene is left open where the match is weak. Size is omitted from some rows. Given values are once, few, many or a class for expanded clones.

CASPTFQPQHF,TGTGCCAGCCCTACCTTTCAGCCCCAGCATTTT,TRBV21-1,.,many,TRBJ1-5
CSARDEGTHQHNEQFF,TGCAGTGCTAGAGATGAGGGGACCCATCAGCACAATGAGCAGTTCTTC,TRBV20-1,.,medium-sized,TRBJ2-1
CASSPTSDRVAYGYTF,TGTGCCAGCAGTCCTACCAGCGACAGGGTCGCATATGGCTACACCTTC,TRBV6-2/TRBV6-3,TRBD1,few,TRBJ1-2
CSATDRSFNSYEQYF,TGCAGTGCCACGGACAGAAGTTTCAATTCCTACGAGCAGTACTTC,TRBV20-1,.,many,TRBJ2-7
CASSPEWGGANVLTF,TGTGCCAGCAGTCCCGAATGGGGAGGGGCCAACGTCCTGACTTTC,TRBV6-5,.,many,TRBJ2-6
CSAPSGGLSYEQYF,TGCAGTGCACCTAGCGGGGGCCTTTCCTACGAGCAGTACTTC,TRBV20-1,TRBD2,.,TRBJ2-7
CASSFGASQPQHF,TGTGCCAGCAGCTTCGGGGCGAGTCAGCCCCAGCATTTT,TRBV7-9,.,many,TRBJ1-5
CSARPGAGIWYEQYF,TGCAGTGCTAGGCCGGGAGCAGGGATATGGTACGAGCAGTACTTC,TRBV20-1,.,few,TRBJ2-7
CSARGAGTLHNEQFF,TGCAGTGCTAGAGGGGCAGGGACCTTGCACAATGAGCAGTTCTTC,TRBV20-1,.,many,TRBJ2-1
CASSYGVNEQYF,TGTGCCAGCAGTTATGGAGTCAACGAGCAGTACTTC,TRBV6-2/TRBV6-3,.,many,TRBJ2-7
CASSYQSPGGFRSGANVLTF,TGTGCCAGCAGTTACCAGAGCCCCGGGGGTTTTCGCTCTGGGGCCAACGTCCTGACTTTC,TRBV6-5,.,.,TRBJ2-6
CASRSGTSLAQQYF,TGTGCCAGCAGATCCGGGACTAGTCTTGCGCAGCAGTACTTC,TRBV7-2,TRBD2,few,TRBJ2-7
CASSLQVGQGYNEQFF,TGTGCCAGCAGCTTACAGGTGGGACAAGGTTACAATGAGCAGTTCTTC,TRBV7-8,.,medium-sized,TRBJ2-1
CASSTVGGANTEAFF,TGTGCCAGCAGTACCGTTGGGGGGGCAAACACTGAAGCTTTCTTT,TRBV7-2,.,many,TRBJ1-1
CASSSQGVRGYTF,TGTGCCAGCAGCTCACAGGGGGTTCGTGGCTACACCTTC,TRBV7-9,TRBD1,many,TRBJ1-2
CASSYWGFNTGELFF,TGTGCCAGCAGTTACTGGGGGTTTAACACCGGGGAGCTGTTTTTT,TRBV6-5,.,many,TRBJ2-2
CASSLDSRGTGELFF,TGTGCCAGCAGCCTAGACTCAAGGGGGACCGGGGAGCTGTTTTTT,TRBV7-2,.,medium-sized,TRBJ2-2
CASSFQRGDTQYF,TGTGCCAGCAGTTTCCAGCGGGGTGATACGCAGTATTTT,TRBV27,TRBD2,many,TRBJ2-3
CASSPAGNPYEQYF,TGTGCCAGCTCACCTGCGGGCAACCCGTACGAGCAGTACTTC,TRBV18,.,many,TRBJ2-7
CASSLKYVVNYGYTF,TGTGCCAGCAGCTTGAAGTACGTGGTTAACTATGGCTACACCTTC,TRBV5-5,.,.,TRBJ1-2
CASSQRESYEQYF,TGCGCCAGCAGCCAGAGGGAGTCCTACGAGCAGTACTTC,TRBV4-1,.,many,TRBJ2-7
CASTKRGQGDLHTEAFF,TGCGCCAGCACGAAGAGGGGACAGGGGGATCTTCACACTGAAGCTTTCTTT,TRBV5-1,TRBD1,.,TRBJ1-1
CATHFPGQGAHGYTF,TGTGCCACCCATTTCCCGGGACAGGGGGCGCATGGCTACACCTTC,TRBV28,TRBD1,many,TRBJ1-2
CASSQEGSSKTQYF,TGTGCCAGCAGCCAAGAGGGGTCTAGTAAAACGCAGTATTTT,TRBV4-2,.,many,TRBJ2-3
CASSQGGASQPQHF,TGTGCCAGCAGTCAAGGGGGTGCTAGCCAGCCCCAGCATTTT,TRBV7-9,.,few,TRBJ1-5
CASSLLDRDSPLHF,TGTGCCAGCTCACTGCTGGACAGGGATTCACCCCTCCACTTT,TRBV18,TRBD1,many,TRBJ1-6
CASSFELPGANVLTF,TGTGCCAGCAGCTTCGAGCTGCCTGGGGCCAACGTCCTGACTTTC,TRBV7-9,.,many,TRBJ2-6
CASSRDRNTGELFF,TGTGCCAGCAGCCGAGACAGGAACACCGGGGAGCTGTTTTTT,TRBV7-7,.,few,TRBJ2-2
CASSPPLQATDTQYF,TGCGCCAGCAGCCCACCTCTCCAGGCTACAGATACGCAGTATTTT,TRBV10-2,.,few,TRBJ2-3
CASRPGTSTGELFF,TGCGCCAGCAGACCCGGGACAAGCACCGGGGAGCTGTTTTTT,TRBV5-1,.,many,TRBJ2-2
CASSSRVTDTQYF,TGTGCCAGTAGTTCTAGGGTCACAGATACGCAGTATTTT,TRBV19,.,few,TRBJ2-3
CSLDRDEQYF,TGCAGTCTTGACAGGGACGAGCAGTACTTC,TRBV20-1,TRBD1,many,TRBJ2-7